The sequence of this T cell receptor beta chain was determined in a study of T cell responses to AZD1222 COVID-19 vaccine. Notes on the study in general: The breadth and depth of Spike-specific TCRs increased once two AZD1222 doses had been given. Donors skewed white British and female; clonal diversity was possibly underestimated. The peak T cell response came first, and repertoires were sampled only after it.

Profiling relied on immunoSEQ multiplex PCR, and the TCRdb table lists in-frame clones only, not all of them. The sample consists of approximately 64,000 clones, 75% to 95% of them appearing once. Remarks on this clone: The antigen is undetermined.

With 0 bases removed from V and 5 bases from J, the gap between germline ends came to 11 bases. CDR3 size: 14 residues. CDR1 is SGHNT, CDR2 YYREEE, per germline (reference sequence). The TCR sequence derives from an adult who received the MenACWY meningococcal vaccine as a control. The source was peripheral blood, collected 28 days after the second dose of the MenACWY control vaccine. This chain links TRBV5-4 with TRBJ2-5; D assignment may be TRBD1 or TRBD2 (5 bases each). The CDR3 sequence: CASSLGSGSETQYF. The CDR3, as DNA: TGTGCCAGCAGCTTGGGTTCAGGGAGCGAGACCCAGTACTTC.